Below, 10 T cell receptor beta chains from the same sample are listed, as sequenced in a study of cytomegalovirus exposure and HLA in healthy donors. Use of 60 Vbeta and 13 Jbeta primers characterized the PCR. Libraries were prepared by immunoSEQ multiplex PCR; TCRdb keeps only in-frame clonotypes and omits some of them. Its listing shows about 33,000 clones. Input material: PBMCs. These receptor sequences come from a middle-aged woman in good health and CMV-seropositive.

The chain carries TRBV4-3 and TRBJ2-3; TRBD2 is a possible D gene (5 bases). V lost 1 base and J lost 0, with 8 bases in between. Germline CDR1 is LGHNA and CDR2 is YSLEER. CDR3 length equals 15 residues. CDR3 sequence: CASSQVLASTDTQYF. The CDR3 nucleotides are TGCGCCAGCAGCCAAGTTCTAGCTAGCACAGATACGCAGTATTTT.

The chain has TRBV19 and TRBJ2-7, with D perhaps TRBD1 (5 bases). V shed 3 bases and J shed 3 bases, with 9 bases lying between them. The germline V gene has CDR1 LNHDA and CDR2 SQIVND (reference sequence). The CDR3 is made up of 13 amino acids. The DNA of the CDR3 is TGTGCCAGTAGTATGTGGCAGGGCTACGAGCAGTACTTC. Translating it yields CASSMWQGYEQYF. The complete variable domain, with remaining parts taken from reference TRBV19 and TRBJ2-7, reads DGGITQSPKYLFRKEGQNVTLSCEQNLNHDAMYWYRQDPGQGLRLIYYSQIVNDFQKGDIAEGYSVSREKKESFPLTVTSAQKNPTAFYLCASSMWQGYEQYFGPGTRLTVT.

The CDR3 bases are TGCAGCGTTGAAGATCTCCGGTCAGGGTGGGACACTGAAGCTTTCTTT. Protein: CSVEDLRSGWDTEAFF. The J gene is TRBJ1-1, the V gene TRBV29-1, with D possibly matching TRBD1 (5 bases). Germline CDR1 reads SQVTM; CDR2 reads ANQGSEA. V lost 0 bases, J lost 3 bases, and 17 bases lay in between. The CDR3 runs to 16 residues.

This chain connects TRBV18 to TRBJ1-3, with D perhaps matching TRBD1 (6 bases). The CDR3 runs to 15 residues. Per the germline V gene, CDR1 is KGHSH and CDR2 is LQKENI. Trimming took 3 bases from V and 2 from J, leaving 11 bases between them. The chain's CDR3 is CASSPQGFAGNTIYF. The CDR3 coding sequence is TGTGCCAGCTCACCGCAGGGGTTCGCTGGAAACACCATATATTTT.

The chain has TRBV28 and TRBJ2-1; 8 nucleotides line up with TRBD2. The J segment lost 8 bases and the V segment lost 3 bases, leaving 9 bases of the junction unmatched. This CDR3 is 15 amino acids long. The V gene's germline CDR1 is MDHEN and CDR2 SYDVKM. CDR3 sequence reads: CASSLTGLVSDEQFF. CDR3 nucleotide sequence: TGTGCCAGCAGTTTGACGGGACTAGTGTCCGATGAGCAGTTCTTC.

The CDR3 DNA follows: TGTGCCAGCAGCGAAGGACAGGGGGCGAACACTGAAGCTTTCTTT. It codes for CASSEGQGANTEAFF. The V gene is TRBV9, the J gene TRBJ1-1, with 11 bases identical to TRBD1. Germline CDR1 is SGDLS and CDR2 is YYNGEE. This CDR3 region has 15 residues. J lost 1 base, V lost 3 bases, and 2 bases had no gene match. Based on the CDR3 plus reference TRBV9 and TRBJ1-1, the full variable domain is DSGVTQTPKHLITATGQRVTLRCSPRSGDLSVYWYQQSLDQGLQFLIQYYNGEERAKGNILERFSAQQFPDLHSELNLSSLELGDSALYFCASSEGQGANTEAFFGQGTRLTVV.

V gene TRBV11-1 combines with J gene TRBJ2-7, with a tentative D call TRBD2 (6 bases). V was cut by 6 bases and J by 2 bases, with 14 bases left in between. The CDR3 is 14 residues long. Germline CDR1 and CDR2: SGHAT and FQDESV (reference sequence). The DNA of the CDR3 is TGTGCCAGCAGTCGTAGCGGTTCCGCCTACGAGCAGTACTTC. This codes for CASSRSGSAYEQYF.

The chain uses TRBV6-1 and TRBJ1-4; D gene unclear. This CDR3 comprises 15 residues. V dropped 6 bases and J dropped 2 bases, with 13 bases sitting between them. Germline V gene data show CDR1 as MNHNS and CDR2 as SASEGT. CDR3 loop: CASSEVGSTNEKLFF. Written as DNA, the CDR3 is TGTGCCAGCAGCGAGGTGGGTTCGACTAATGAAAAACTGTTTTTT.

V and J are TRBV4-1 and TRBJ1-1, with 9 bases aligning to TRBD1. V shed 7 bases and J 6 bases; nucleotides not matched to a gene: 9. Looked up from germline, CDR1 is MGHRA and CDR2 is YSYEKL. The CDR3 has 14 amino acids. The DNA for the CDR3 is TGCGCCAGCAATCGGGACAGGGAAGGGGCTGAAGCTTTCTTT. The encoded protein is CASNRDREGAEAFF.

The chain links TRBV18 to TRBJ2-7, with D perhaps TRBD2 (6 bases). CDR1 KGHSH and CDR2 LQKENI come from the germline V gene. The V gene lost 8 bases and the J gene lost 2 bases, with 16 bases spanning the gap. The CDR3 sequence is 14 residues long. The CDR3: CASGPGLAAYEQYF. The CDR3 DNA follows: TGTGCCAGCGGGCCGGGACTGGCTGCCTACGAGCAGTACTTC.